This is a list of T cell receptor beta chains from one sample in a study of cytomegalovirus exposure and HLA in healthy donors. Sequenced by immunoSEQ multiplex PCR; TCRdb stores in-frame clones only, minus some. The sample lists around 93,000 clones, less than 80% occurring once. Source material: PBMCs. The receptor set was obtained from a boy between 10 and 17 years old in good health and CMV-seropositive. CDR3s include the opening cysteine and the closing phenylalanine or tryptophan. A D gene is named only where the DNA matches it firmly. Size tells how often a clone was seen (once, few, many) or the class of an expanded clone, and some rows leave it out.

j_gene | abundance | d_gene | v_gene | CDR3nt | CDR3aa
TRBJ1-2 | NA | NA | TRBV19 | TGTGCCAGTAGTATATATGGGGAGAACTATGGCTACCCCTTC | CASSIYGENYGYPF
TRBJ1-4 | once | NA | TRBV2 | TGTGCCAGCAGTGAAACCCTAGGAGGCGAAAAACTGTTTTTT | CASSETLGGEKLFF
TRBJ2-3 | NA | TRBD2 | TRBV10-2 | TGCGCCAGCAGTGACAGGACTAGCGGTACAGATACGCAGTATTTT | CASSDRTSGTDTQYF
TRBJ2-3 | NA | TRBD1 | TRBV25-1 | TGTGCCAGCAGCCTGCAGGGGGCGCGTACAGATACGCAGTATTTT | CASSLQGARTDTQYF
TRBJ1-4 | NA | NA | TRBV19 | TGTGCCAGTAGCGTGGGCCACTCAACTAATGAAAAACTGTTTTTT | CASSVGHSTNEKLFF
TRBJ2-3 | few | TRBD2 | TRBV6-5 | TGTGCCAGCAGTAAGCGGGGGGGCATATCAGATACGCAGTATTTT | CASSKRGGISDTQYF
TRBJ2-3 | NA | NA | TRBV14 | TGTGCCAGCAGCCCCGGGATCGGGGCAGATACGCAGTATTTT | CASSPGIGADTQYF
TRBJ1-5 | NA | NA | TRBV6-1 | TGTGCCAGCAGTGAAGCGCTAGAACGGCCCCCGGGGCAGCCCCAGCATTTT | CASSEALERPPGQPQHF
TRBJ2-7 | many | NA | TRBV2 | TGTGCCAGCAGTCTGAGCTCCTACGAGCAGTACTTC | CASSLSSYEQYF
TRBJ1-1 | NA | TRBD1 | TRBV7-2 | TGTGCCAGCAGCATACAGGGGATCGGTCCTAACACTGAAGCTTTCTTT | CASSIQGIGPNTEAFF
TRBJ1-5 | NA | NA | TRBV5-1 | TGCGCCAGCAGCTTGGTGGGGGCAGAGAATCAGCCCCAGCATTTT | CASSLVGAENQPQHF
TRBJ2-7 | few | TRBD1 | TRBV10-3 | TGTGCCATCAGTGAGTTAGGGACAGGGCCCGACGAGCAGTACTTC | CAISELGTGPDEQYF
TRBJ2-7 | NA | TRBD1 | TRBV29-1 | TGCAGCGTTCAAAAGGACAGGGGGGGATCCTACGAGCAGTACTTC | CSVQKDRGGSYEQYF
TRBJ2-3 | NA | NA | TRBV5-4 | TGTGCCAGCAGCTGGCATACAGATACGCAGTATTTT | CASSWHTDTQYF
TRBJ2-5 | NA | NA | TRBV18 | TGTGCCAGCTCACCACGGAGGGGGAGGGGAAGTGGAGAGACCCAGTACTTC | CASSPRRGRGSGETQYF
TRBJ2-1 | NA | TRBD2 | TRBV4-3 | TGCGCCAGCAGCCAAGAAGGGACTAGCATGTCCAATGAGCAGTTCTTC | CASSQEGTSMSNEQFF
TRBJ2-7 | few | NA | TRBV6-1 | TGTGCCAGCACCCCAGCCAGGAATGCCTACGAGCAGTACTTC | CASTPARNAYEQYF
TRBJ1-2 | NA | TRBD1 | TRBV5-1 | TGCGCCAGCAGCCCGACGACAGGGCTTTATGACTATGGCTACACCTTC | CASSPTTGLYDYGYTF
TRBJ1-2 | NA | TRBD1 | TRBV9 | TGTGCCAGCAGCGTAGGCAGGGGGATTAGCTACACCTTC | CASSVGRGISYTF
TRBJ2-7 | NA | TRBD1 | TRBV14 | TGTGCCAGCAGCCAAGATCGGGGGACAGGGGGCTGGGAGCAGTACTTC | CASSQDRGTGGWEQYF
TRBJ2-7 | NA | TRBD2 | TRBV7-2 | TGTGCCAGCAGCCCGACTAGCGGAGCTAGGGGCGAGCAGTACTTC | CASSPTSGARGEQYF
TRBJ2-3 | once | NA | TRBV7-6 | TGTGCCAGCAGCCTGGGGGCCTCGGCGGATACGCAGTATTTT | CASSLGASADTQYF
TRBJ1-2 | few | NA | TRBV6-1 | TGTGCCAGCAGTGAAAACAGACCTAACTATGGCTACACCTTC | CASSENRPNYGYTF
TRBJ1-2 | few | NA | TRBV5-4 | TGTGCCAGCAGCTTGATACCGGGGCGCAGGGGACCCATCTACACCTTC | CASSLIPGRRGPIYTF
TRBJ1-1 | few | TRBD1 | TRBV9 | TGTGCCAGCAGCGCGACAGGGCCCAGTGAAGCTTTCTTT | CASSATGPSEAFF